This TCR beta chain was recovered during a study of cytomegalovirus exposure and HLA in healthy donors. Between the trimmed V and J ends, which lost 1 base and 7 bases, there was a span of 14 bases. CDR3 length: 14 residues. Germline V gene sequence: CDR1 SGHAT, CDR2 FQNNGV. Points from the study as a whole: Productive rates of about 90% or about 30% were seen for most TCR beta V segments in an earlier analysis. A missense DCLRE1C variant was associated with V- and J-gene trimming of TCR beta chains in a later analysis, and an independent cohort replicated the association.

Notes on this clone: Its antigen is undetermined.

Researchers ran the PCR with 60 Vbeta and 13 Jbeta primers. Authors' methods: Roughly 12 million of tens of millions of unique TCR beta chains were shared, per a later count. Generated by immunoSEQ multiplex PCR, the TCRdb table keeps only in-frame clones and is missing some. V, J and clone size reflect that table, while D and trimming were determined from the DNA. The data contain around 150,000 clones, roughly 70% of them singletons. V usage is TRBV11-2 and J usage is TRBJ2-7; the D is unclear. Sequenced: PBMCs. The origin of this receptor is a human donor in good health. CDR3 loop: CASSLGSTAGEQYF. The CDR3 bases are TGTGCCAGCAGCTTAGGCAGTACCGCCGGGGAGCAGTACTTC.